Listed here is a single T cell receptor beta chain. The antigen is not known. This record belongs to a study of regulatory and conventional T cells in RAG deficiency. The CDR3 runs 16 residues. Germline V gene data show CDR1 as SGHRS and CDR2 as YFSETQ. V lost 0 bases, J lost 1 base, and 13 bases lay in between. Profiled with immunoSEQ multiplex PCR; TCRdb holds only in-frame clones, not every one. The table has about 9,100 clones, around 94% seen once. Conventional CD4+ T cells were sorted from blood as CD25-low CD127-high cells. Study-level results: In Omenn syndrome, Treg and Tconv repertoires overlapped >75%.

The source is a human donor with RAG deficiency presenting as severe combined immunodeficiency. The sample taken for sequencing was CD4+ effector T cells sorted from blood. V and J are TRBV5-1 and TRBJ2-5, with TRBD2 as a possible D gene (5 bases). CDR3 nucleotides: TGCGCCAGCAGCTTGGCACAACGCGGACTCCAAGAGACCCAGTACTTC. Translating gives CASSLAQRGLQETQYF. Full variable domain (rest looked up from reference TRBV5-1 and TRBJ2-5): KAGVTQTPRYLIKTRGQQVTLSCSPISGHRSVSWYQQTPGQGLQFLFEYFSETQRNKGNFPGRFSGRQFSNSRSEMNVSTLELGDSALYLCASSLAQRGLQETQYFGPGTRLLVL.